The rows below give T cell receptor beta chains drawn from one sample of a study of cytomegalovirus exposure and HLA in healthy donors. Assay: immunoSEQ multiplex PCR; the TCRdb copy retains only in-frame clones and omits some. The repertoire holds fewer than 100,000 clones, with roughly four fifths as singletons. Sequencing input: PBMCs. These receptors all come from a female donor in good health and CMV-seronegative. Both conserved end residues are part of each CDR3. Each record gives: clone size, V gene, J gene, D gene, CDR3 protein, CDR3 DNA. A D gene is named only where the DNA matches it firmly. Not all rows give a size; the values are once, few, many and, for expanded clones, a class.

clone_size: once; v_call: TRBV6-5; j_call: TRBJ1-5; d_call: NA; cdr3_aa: CASTLEGSLNQPQHF; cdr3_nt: TGTGCCAGCACCTTGGAGGGCAGTCTAAATCAGCCCCAGCATTTT
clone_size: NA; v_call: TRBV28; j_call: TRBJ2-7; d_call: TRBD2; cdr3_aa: CATLAGGTYEQYF; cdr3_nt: TGTGCCACCTTAGCGGGAGGGACCTACGAGCAGTACTTC
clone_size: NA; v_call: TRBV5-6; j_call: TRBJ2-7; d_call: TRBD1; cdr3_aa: CASSFSTGGFYEQYF; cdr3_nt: TGTGCCAGCAGTTTTTCGACAGGGGGTTTCTACGAGCAGTACTTC
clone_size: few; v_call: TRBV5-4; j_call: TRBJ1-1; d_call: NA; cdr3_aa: CASSLVSSTEAFF; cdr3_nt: TGTGCCAGCAGCTTGGTGTCCTCCACTGAAGCTTTCTTT
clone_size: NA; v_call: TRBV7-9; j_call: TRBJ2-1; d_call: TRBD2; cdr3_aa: CSSRSLRGGLYNEQFF; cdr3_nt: TGTTCCAGCAGGTCTCTGCGGGGGGGCCTCTACAATGAGCAGTTCTTC
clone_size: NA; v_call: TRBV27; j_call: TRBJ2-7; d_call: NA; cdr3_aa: CASSSSRRGPSEQYF; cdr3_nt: TGTGCCAGCAGTTCGTCCAGGCGGGGGCCCAGCGAGCAGTACTTC
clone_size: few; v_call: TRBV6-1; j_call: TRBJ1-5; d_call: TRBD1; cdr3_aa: CASSELGQGGNQPQHF; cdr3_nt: TGTGCCAGCAGTGAACTGGGACAGGGCGGCAATCAGCCCCAGCATTTT
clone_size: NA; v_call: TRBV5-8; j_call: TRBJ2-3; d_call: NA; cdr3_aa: CASRVRQTDTQYF; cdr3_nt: TGTGCCAGCAGGGTCCGACAGACAGATACGCAGTATTTT
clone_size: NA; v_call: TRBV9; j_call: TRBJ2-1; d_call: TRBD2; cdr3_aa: CASSLSGIRSNEQFF; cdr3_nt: TGTGCCAGCAGCCTTAGCGGGATCAGGAGCAATGAGCAGTTCTTC
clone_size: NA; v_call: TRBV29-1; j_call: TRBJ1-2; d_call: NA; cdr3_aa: CSGGANYGYTF; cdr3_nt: TGCAGCGGGGGAGCAAACTATGGCTACACCTTC
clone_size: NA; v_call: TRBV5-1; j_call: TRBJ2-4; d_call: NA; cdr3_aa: CASSPTPPGKNIQYF; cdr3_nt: TGCGCCAGCAGCCCCACCCCCCCCGGCAAAAACATTCAGTACTTC
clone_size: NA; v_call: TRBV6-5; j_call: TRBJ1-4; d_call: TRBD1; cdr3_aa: CASSGDRPNEKLFF; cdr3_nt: TGTGCCAGCAGTGGGGACAGACCGAATGAAAAACTGTTTTTT
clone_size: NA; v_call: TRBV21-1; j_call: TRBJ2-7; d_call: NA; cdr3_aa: CASSKAADLSSYEQYF; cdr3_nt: TGTGCCAGCAGCAAAGCGGCCGACTTGAGCTCCTACGAGCAGTACTTC
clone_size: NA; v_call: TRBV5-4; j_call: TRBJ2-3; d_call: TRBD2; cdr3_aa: CASSFSGSTDTQYF; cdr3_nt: TGTGCCAGCAGCTTTAGCGGGAGCACAGATACGCAGTATTTT
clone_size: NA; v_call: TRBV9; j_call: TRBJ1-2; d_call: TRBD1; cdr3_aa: CASSRPSGTAVGYTF; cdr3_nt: TGTGCCAGCAGCAGGCCCTCCGGGACAGCGGTTGGCTACACCTTC
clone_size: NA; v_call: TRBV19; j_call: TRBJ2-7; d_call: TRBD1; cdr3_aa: CASSMWTGNYEQYF; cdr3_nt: TGTGCCAGTAGTATGTGGACAGGAAACTACGAGCAGTACTTC
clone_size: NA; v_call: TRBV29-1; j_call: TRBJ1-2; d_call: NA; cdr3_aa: CSVDRQGISF; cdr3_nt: TGCAGCGTTGATAGGCAGGGGATCTCTTTC
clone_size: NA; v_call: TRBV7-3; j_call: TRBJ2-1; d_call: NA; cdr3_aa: CASSLTRDSANEQFF; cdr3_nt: TGTGCCAGCAGCTTAACCCGGGACTCCGCGAATGAGCAGTTCTTC
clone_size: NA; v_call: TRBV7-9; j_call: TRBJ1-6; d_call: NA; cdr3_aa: CASSKARVDSPLHF; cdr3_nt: TGTGCCAGCAGCAAAGCCAGGGTTGATTCACCCCTCCACTTT
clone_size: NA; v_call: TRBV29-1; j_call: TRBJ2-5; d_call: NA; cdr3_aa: CSVVLATAQETQYF; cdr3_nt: TGCAGCGTTGTTCTAGCGACTGCCCAAGAGACCCAGTACTTC
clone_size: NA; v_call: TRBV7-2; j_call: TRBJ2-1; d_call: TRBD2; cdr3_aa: CASSLVAPGLATNEQFF; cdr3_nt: TGTGCCAGCAGCTTAGTGGCTCCGGGACTAGCGACCAATGAGCAGTTCTTC
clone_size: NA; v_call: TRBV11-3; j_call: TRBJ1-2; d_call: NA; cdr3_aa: CASSPADYGYTF; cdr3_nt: TGTGCCAGCAGCCCTGCGGACTATGGCTACACCTTC
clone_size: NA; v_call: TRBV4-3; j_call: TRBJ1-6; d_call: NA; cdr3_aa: CASSQDAGPLNSPLHF; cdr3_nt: TGCGCCAGCAGCCAAGACGCGGGACCTTTAAATTCACCCCTCCACTTT
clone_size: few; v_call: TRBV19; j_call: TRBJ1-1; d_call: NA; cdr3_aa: CAIKDRLDNTEAFF; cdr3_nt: TGTGCCATTAAAGACAGACTGGATAACACTGAAGCTTTCTTT
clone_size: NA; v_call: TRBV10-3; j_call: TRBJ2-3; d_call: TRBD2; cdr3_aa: CAISVAGGTDTQYF; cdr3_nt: TGTGCCATCAGTGTAGCGGGAGGGACAGATACGCAGTATTTT
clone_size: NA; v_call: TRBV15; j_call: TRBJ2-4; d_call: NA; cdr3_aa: CATSNFSRLAKNIQYF; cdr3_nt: TGTGCCACCAGCAATTTTTCGCGGTTAGCCAAAAACATTCAGTACTTC
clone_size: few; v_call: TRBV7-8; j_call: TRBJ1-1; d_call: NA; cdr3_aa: CASSLQGPGWGTEAFF; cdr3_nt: TGTGCCAGCAGCCTCCAAGGTCCGGGATGGGGCACTGAAGCTTTCTTT
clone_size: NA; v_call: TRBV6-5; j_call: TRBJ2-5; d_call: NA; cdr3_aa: CASSYGARQQETQYF; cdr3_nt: TGTGCCAGCAGTTACGGGGCCAGACAACAAGAGACCCAGTACTTC
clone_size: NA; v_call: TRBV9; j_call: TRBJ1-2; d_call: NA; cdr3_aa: CASSPKAQSSGNYGYTF; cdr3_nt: TGTGCCAGCAGCCCAAAGGCACAATCCTCAGGGAACTATGGCTACACCTTC
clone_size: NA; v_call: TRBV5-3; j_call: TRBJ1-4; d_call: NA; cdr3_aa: CARSPCLGGANEKLFF; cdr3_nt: TGTGCCAGAAGCCCGTGTTTGGGAGGGGCTAATGAAAAACTGTTTTTT
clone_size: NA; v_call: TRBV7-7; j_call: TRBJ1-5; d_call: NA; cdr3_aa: CASSLAPDQPQHF; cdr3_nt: TGTGCTAGCAGCCTAGCTCCCGATCAGCCCCAGCATTTT
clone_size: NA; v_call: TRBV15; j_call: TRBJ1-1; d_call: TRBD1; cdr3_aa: CATSSGGWGTEAFF; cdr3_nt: TGTGCCACCAGTTCAGGGGGCTGGGGCACTGAAGCTTTCTTT
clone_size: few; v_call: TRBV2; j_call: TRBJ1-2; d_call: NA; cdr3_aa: CASAQQNNYGYTF; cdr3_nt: TGTGCCAGCGCCCAACAGAATAACTATGGCTACACCTTC
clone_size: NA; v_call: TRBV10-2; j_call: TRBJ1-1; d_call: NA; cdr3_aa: CASSESGGAEAFF; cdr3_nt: TGCGCCAGCAGTGAGTCCGGGGGAGCTGAAGCTTTCTTT
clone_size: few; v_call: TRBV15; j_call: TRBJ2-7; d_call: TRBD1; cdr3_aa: CATSSDRGPYEQYF; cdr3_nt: TGTGCCACCAGCAGTGACAGGGGCCCCTACGAGCAGTACTTC
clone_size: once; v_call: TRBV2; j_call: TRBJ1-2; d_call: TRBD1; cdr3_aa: CASSGGDRGLYGYTF; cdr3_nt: TGTGCCAGCAGTGGGGGCGACAGGGGGCTCTATGGCTACACCTTC
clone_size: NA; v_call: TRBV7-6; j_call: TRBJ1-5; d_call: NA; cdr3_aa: CASSLETGTNNQPQHF; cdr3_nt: TGTGCCAGCAGCTTAGAGACGGGAACCAACAATCAGCCCCAGCATTTT
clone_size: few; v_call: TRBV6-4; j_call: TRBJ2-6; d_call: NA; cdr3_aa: CATWGRGSSGANVLTF; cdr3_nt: TGTGCCACCTGGGGCAGGGGCTCCTCTGGGGCCAACGTCCTGACTTTC
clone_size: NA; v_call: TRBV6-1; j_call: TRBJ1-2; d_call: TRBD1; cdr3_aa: CASSDAGTGPSYGYTF; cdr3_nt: TGTGCCAGCAGTGATGCCGGGACAGGGCCCTCGTATGGCTACACCTTC
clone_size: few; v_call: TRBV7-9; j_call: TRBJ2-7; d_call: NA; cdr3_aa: CASSWAPYEQYF; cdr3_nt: TGTGCCAGCAGCTGGGCCCCCTACGAGCAGTACTTC
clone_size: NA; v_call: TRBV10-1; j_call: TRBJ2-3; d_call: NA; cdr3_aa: CASSESGRGTDTQYF; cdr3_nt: TGCGCCAGCAGTGAGTCCGGCAGGGGAACAGATACGCAGTATTTT
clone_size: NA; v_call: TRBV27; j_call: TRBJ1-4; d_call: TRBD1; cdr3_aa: CASRVDRGGEKLFF; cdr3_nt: TGTGCCAGCAGGGTAGACAGGGGTGGAGAAAAACTGTTTTTT
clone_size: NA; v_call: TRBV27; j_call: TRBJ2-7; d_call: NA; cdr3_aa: CASSLRRVGSYEQYF; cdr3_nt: TGTGCCAGCAGTTTAAGGAGGGTGGGGTCCTACGAGCAGTACTTC
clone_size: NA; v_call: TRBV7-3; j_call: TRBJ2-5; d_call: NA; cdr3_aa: CASSLAGSGETQYF; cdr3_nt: TGTGCCAGCAGCTTAGCAGGGAGCGGGGAGACCCAGTACTTC